A single sample gave rise to the 9 T cell receptor beta chains below, sequenced in a study of tissue T cells after allogeneic stem cell transplantation. Clones were read by immunoSEQ multiplex PCR, and TCRdb kept only the in-frame ones, dropping some. The data contain about 26,000 clones, about 90% of them singletons. The sequencing here drew on blood, taken before transplantation. Receptors were obtained from an older male donor who later had graft-versus-host disease after an allogeneic stem cell transplant.

The chain employs TRBV7-2 and TRBJ2-7, with TRBD1 matching over 9 bases. Germline values: CDR1 SGHTA, CDR2 FQGNSA. V gave up 3 bases and J gave up 3 bases; unmatched junction bases: 3. The CDR3 is 14 amino acids. The DNA for the CDR3 is TGTGCCAGCAGCTTTCGACAGGGGGTCTACGAGCAGTACTTC. This gives the protein CASSFRQGVYEQYF. Combining the CDR3 with reference TRBV7-2 and TRBJ2-7 gives the whole variable domain GAGVSQSPSNKVTEKGKDVELRCDPISGHTALYWYRQSLGQGLEFLIYFQGNSAPDKSGLPSDRFSAERTGGSVSTLTIQRTQQEDSAVYLCASSFRQGVYEQYFGPGTRLTVT.

The CDR3 protein is CASSYPTSGGGSPLHF. CDR3 coding DNA: TGTGCCAGCAGTTACCCCACCAGTGGGGGTGGATCACCCCTCCACTTT. The chain is built from TRBV6-6 and TRBJ1-6, with D possibly TRBD1 on 5 matching bases. The CDR3 contains 16 residues. The germline CDR1 and CDR2 sequences are MNHNY and SVGAGI (reference sequence). V was clipped by 2 bases and J by 10 bases, with 18 bases between them.

The chain has TRBV14 and TRBJ1-6; tentatively, D is TRBD1 (5 bases). V dropped 1 base and J dropped 10 bases, with 17 bases sitting between them. The CDR3 is 16 amino acids. The V gene's germline CDR1 is SGHDN and CDR2 FVKESK. For the CDR3, the DNA is TGTGCCAGCAGCCAAGTTATGGGGGTCATGAAGTCACCCCTCCACTTT. It specifies CASSQVMGVMKSPLHF. Filled out from reference TRBV14 and TRBJ1-6, the complete variable domain reads EAGVTQFPSHSVIEKGQTVTLRCDPISGHDNLYWYRRVMGKEIKFLLHFVKESKQDESGMPNNRFLAERTGGTYSTLKVQPAELEDSGVYFCASSQVMGVMKSPLHFGNGTRLTVT.

This sequence joins TRBV5-6 and TRBJ2-4; D is perhaps TRBD2 (5 bases). Trimming removed 1 base at V and 0 bases at J, with 17 bases between. CDR3 length equals 18 residues. Germline assignment: CDR1 SGHDT and CDR2 YYEEEE. CDR3 sequence (DNA): TGTGCCAGCAGCTTGCGGGAATACGGCATCCTAGCCAAAAACATTCAGTACTTC. Its translation: CASSLREYGILAKNIQYF. Using reference TRBV5-6 and TRBJ2-4 for the parts outside the CDR3, the full variable domain is DAGVTQSPTHLIKTRGQQVTLRCSPKSGHDTVSWYQQALGQGPQFIFQYYEEEERQRGNFPDRFSGHQFPNYSSELNVNALLLGDSALYLCASSLREYGILAKNIQYFGAGTRLSVL.

V is TRBV5-1 and J is TRBJ1-6, with TRBD1 matching 8 bases. In germline, CDR1 is SGHRS, CDR2 YFSETQ. V shed 4 bases, J shed 7 bases, and the junction held 7 bases outside the gene matches. The CDR3 spans 15 residues. CDR3 residues: CASSATGGRNSPLHF. The DNA for the CDR3 is TGCGCCAGCAGCGCCACAGGGGGAAGGAATTCACCCCTCCACTTT. Variable domain in full (rest from reference TRBV5-1 and TRBJ1-6): KAGVTQTPRYLIKTRGQQVTLSCSPISGHRSVSWYQQTPGQGLQFLFEYFSETQRNKGNFPGRFSGRQFSNSRSEMNVSTLELGDSALYLCASSATGGRNSPLHFGNGTRLTVT.

J is TRBJ1-3 and V is TRBV5-1; no reliable D call. The CDR3 consists of 17 residues. The V end was cut by 4 bases, the J end by 4 bases, with 21 bases between. CDR1 and CDR2 from the germline V gene are SGHRS and YFSETQ. The CDR3 region is CASSQPPLQKGGNTIYF. In nucleotides, the CDR3 is TGCGCCAGCAGCCAACCGCCTTTGCAAAAAGGGGGAAACACCATATATTTT.

This clone has only one observation. The rearrangement uses TRBV19 and TRBJ1-1, with D possibly TRBD1 on 5 matching bases. Germline V gene sequence: CDR1 LNHDA, CDR2 SQIVND (reference sequence). This CDR3 spans 11 amino acids. V lost 10 bases, J lost 6 bases, and 12 bases lay in between. The DNA for the CDR3 is TGTGCCACAGGCAGAGGGGCTGAAGCTTTCTTT. It translates to CATGRGAEAFF.

This chain connects TRBV5-1 to TRBJ2-5; perhaps TRBD1 as D (6 bases). The CDR3 runs to 14 residues. V was shortened by 2 bases and J by 5 bases, with 13 bases between the two germline ends. CDR1 is SGHRS, CDR2 YFSETQ, per germline. CDR3 nucleotides: TGCGCCAGCAGCTTAACAGGGCTCGGGGAGACCCAGTACTTC. Translation: CASSLTGLGETQYF.

The genes are TRBV18 and TRBJ2-1; 7 nucleotides line up with TRBD2. V lost 3 bases to trimming and J lost 7 bases; unmatched junction nucleotides: 6. There are 14 residues in the CDR3. Germline lookup yields CDR1 KGHSH and CDR2 LQKENI. CDR3 sequence reads: CASSPFLGGNEQFF. For the CDR3, the DNA is TGTGCCAGCTCACCGTTCCTGGGGGGGAATGAGCAGTTCTTC.